The source of this TCR beta chain is a study of shared clonotypes between healthy human individuals. Study results and limitations: Rarefaction demonstrated incomplete sorted-subset sequencing despite large depth. The authors sampled blood alone, and tissue repertoires likely differ. Shared across a few donors were roughly 5.3% of the naive CD4 clonotypes.

In the study's own analysis: Junction-only sequences produced by ImmunoSEQ had no quality scores, so filtering differed. Sequencing used immunoSEQ multiplex PCR; TCRdb keeps in-frame clones, though not all of them. Clone size and V and J calls were adopted from that table, with D and trimming inferred from the DNA. The table records about 1.5 million clones, around 98% of them present only once. To note about this clone: Its antigen remains unidentified.

The source of this sequence is a man aged 25-40 years in good health. Sequenced input: naive CD4+ T cells sorted from blood. Subset here: CD45RA+ positively selected.

CDR3 protein: CASRPGNSNQPQHF. DNA for the CDR3: TGTGCCAGCAGGCCAGGGAATAGCAATCAGCCCCAGCATTTT. The chain is built from TRBV6-6 and TRBJ1-5; weak D call: TRBD1 (5 bases). This CDR3 has 14 residues. V was clipped by 6 bases and J by 0 bases, with 9 bases between them. CDR1 and CDR2 (germline): MNHNY, SVGAGI (reference sequence).